The 30 T cell receptor beta chains below come from one sample, sequenced in a study of blood T cell repertoires in COVID-19. Assay used: immunoSEQ multiplex PCR; TCRdb lists only in-frame clones, some missing. The repertoire holds about 190,000 clones, with 88% as singletons. Sequencing was performed on peripheral blood. Receptor source: a man aged 65 to 85 with active or convalescent COVID-19.

The V and J genes are TRBV28 and TRBJ1-3; weak D call: TRBD1 (6 bases). The CDR3 extends over 14 amino acids. The germline CDR1 and CDR2 sequences are MDHEN and SYDVKM. The germline V and J ends were trimmed by 8 bases and 7 bases, with 18 bases remaining between them. The DNA for the CDR3 is TGTGCCAGCCAAGCCACAGGGACCGGCAACACCATATATTTT. Encoded protein: CASQATGTGNTIYF.

This chain joins TRBV18 and TRBJ2-1; 8 bases are a match to TRBD2. Germline trimming cut 4 bases from V and 7 bases from J; bases unmatched to any gene: 18. This CDR3 region has 18 residues. Germline-derived CDR1 and CDR2 are KGHSH and LQKENI. The CDR3 loop reads CASSRITPPSGSGNEQFF. The CDR3 bases are TGTGCCAGCTCACGGATAACCCCCCCCAGCGGGAGTGGTAATGAGCAGTTCTTC.

The V gene is TRBV18, the J gene TRBJ1-1, with D possibly matching TRBD1 (6 bases). The CDR3 covers 15 residues. The V and J ends lost 1 base and 4 bases respectively, with 13 bases between them. The germline V gene encodes CDR1 KGHSH and CDR2 LQKENI. The CDR3 DNA reads as TGTGCCAGCTCACCACTTGGGGGCCCGGGCACTGAAGCTTTCTTT. Protein: CASSPLGGPGTEAFF.

The chain recombines TRBV5-6 with TRBJ2-2; D perhaps matches TRBD1 (5 bases). V shed 0 bases and J shed 6 bases, with 15 bases lying between them. Germline CDR1 SGHDT, CDR2 YYEEEE. This CDR3 has 16 residues. The CDR3 sequence is CASSLAGQGRAGELFF. The CDR3 nucleotides are TGTGCCAGCAGCTTGGCCGGGCAGGGAAGGGCCGGGGAGCTGTTTTTT.

V gene TRBV7-2 combines with J gene TRBJ2-7, with TRBD2 as a possible D gene (5 bases). Per the germline V gene, CDR1 is SGHTA and CDR2 is FQGNSA. The germline V and J ends were trimmed by 5 bases and 5 bases, with 16 bases remaining between them. The CDR3 runs to 14 residues. CDR3 sequence: CASSPGLQTNEQYF. As DNA, the CDR3 is TGTGCCAGCAGCCCTGGACTCCAGACTAACGAGCAGTACTTC.

The CDR3 region has the DNA TGCGCCAGCAGCCCCGGGGTCTCTGGAAACACCATATATTTT. Encoded protein: CASSPGVSGNTIYF. This chain links TRBV10-2 with TRBJ1-3, with D unresolved. CDR1 is WSHSY and CDR2 is SAAADI in the germline V gene. The length of the CDR3 is 14 residues. V gave up 6 bases and J gave up 0 bases, with 9 bases separating them.

This clone has a handful of counts. The chain is built from TRBV11-2 and TRBJ1-1; weak D call: TRBD1 (5 bases). Germline-derived CDR1 and CDR2 are SGHAT and FQNNGV. Trimming left V 5 bases short and J 6 bases short, with 13 bases between. CDR3 length: 13 residues. DNA of the CDR3: TGTGCCAGCAGCCGCCTGATACAGGCTGAAGCTTTCTTT. It is translated as CASSRLIQAEAFF.

This clone was seen just once. The chain recombines TRBV20-1 with TRBJ2-1; D gene uncertain. V was pared by 1 base and J by 6 bases, with 4 bases between. The CDR3 runs to 11 residues. The germline CDR1 and CDR2 sequences are DFQATT and SNEGSKA (reference sequence). The CDR3 sequence: CSARGLNEQFF. Written as DNA, the CDR3 is TGCAGTGCTAGAGGGCTCAATGAGCAGTTCTTC.

The chain is built from TRBV5-1 and TRBJ2-2, with D perhaps TRBD1 (5 bases). Between the trimmed V and J ends, which lost 4 bases and 6 bases, there was a span of 10 bases. Germline CDR1 reads SGHRS; CDR2 reads YFSETQ. The CDR3 contains 13 residues. CDR3: CASSADSPGELFF. CDR3 sequence (DNA): TGCGCCAGCAGCGCCGACAGTCCCGGGGAGCTGTTTTTT.

The chain has TRBV28 and TRBJ1-5; 7 bases are shared with TRBD1. CDR1 and CDR2 from the germline V gene are MDHEN and SYDVKM. The V gene end was trimmed by 7 bases and the J gene end by 7 bases; junction bases not matched to a gene: 10. CDR3 length: 14 residues. The CDR3 DNA is TGTGCCAGCAACCTAGACAGGGTCGACCAGCCCCAGCATTTT. Translation gives CASNLDRVDQPQHF. Based on the CDR3 plus reference TRBV28 and TRBJ1-5, the full variable domain is DVKVTQSSRYLVKRTGEKVFLECVQDMDHENMFWYRQDPGLGLRLIYFSYDVKMKEKGDIPEGYSVSREKKERFSLILESASTNQTSMYLCASNLDRVDQPQHFGDGTRLSIL.

The CDR3 DNA is TGTGCCAGCAGCCAAGACCGAACAGGCCTGACGCCCCAGCATTTT. Residues: CASSQDRTGLTPQHF. The V call is TRBV3-1 (or the pseudogene TRBV3-2), the J call TRBJ1-5; tentatively, D is TRBD1 (5 bases). Germline CDR1 is LGHDT and CDR2 is YNNKEL (reference sequence). Trimming stripped 0 bases from V and 9 bases from J, with 15 bases between. The CDR3 runs to 15 residues.

This sequence joins TRBV5-1 and TRBJ2-1; 13 bases line up with TRBD2. This CDR3 is 14 amino acids long. Germline lookup yields CDR1 SGHRS and CDR2 YFSETQ. V gave up 4 bases and J gave up 9 bases; unmatched junction bases: 4. The CDR3 is CASSPGLAGVEQFF. The CDR3 DNA is TGCGCCAGCAGCCCCGGACTAGCGGGGGTTGAGCAGTTCTTC.

This chain links TRBV11-2 with TRBJ2-2, with D perhaps matching TRBD2 (5 bases). Trimming took 5 bases from V and 6 from J, leaving 19 bases between them. Germline lookup yields CDR1 SGHAT and CDR2 FQNNGV. The CDR3 extends over 16 amino acids. CDR3 coding DNA: TGTGCCAGCAGCACCCGGTTCGGGGTCCGCGCCGGGGAGCTGTTTTTT. The encoded protein is CASSTRFGVRAGELFF. Filled out from reference TRBV11-2 and TRBJ2-2, the complete variable domain reads EAGVAQSPRYKIIEKRQSVAFWCNPISGHATLYWYQQILGQGPKLLIQFQNNGVVDDSQLPKDRFSAERLKGVDSTLKIQPAKLEDSAVYLCASSTRFGVRAGELFFGEGSRLTVL.

The rearrangement joins TRBV18 to TRBJ1-1, with D possibly matching TRBD1 (6 bases). Between the trimmed V and J ends, which lost 4 bases and 0 bases, there was a span of 9 bases. CDR1 is KGHSH and CDR2 is LQKENI in the germline V gene. CDR3 length: 14 amino acids. The CDR3 region is CASSLTGMNTEAFF. In DNA, the CDR3 is TGTGCCAGCTCACTGACAGGAATGAACACTGAAGCTTTCTTT.

J is TRBJ2-7 and V is TRBV7-2; TRBD2 agrees at 14 bases. CDR1 is SGHTA and CDR2 is FQGNSA in the germline V gene. CDR3 size: 15 residues. J was trimmed by 2 bases and V by 4 bases; bases with no gene match: 1. The CDR3 coding sequence is TGTGCCAGCAGCTCGGGACTAGCGGGGGCCTACGAGCAGTACTTC. The encoded protein is CASSSGLAGAYEQYF.

In DNA form, the CDR3 reads TGTGCCAGCAGCTTCCCCGTGACTAGCGGGAGGAACACCGGGGAGCTGTTTTTT. Amino acid sequence: CASSFPVTSGRNTGELFF. The V gene is TRBV11-2, the J gene TRBJ2-2; 12 bases match TRBD2. The V gene end was trimmed by 3 bases and the J gene end by 1 base; junction bases not matched to a gene: 6. The length of the CDR3 is 18 residues. The V gene's germline CDR1 is SGHAT and CDR2 FQNNGV.

The rearrangement joins TRBV11-2 to TRBJ2-3, with TRBD2 matching 8 bases. In germline, CDR1 is SGHAT, CDR2 FQNNGV. CDR3 length: 18 residues. V shed 0 bases, J shed 3 bases, and the junction held 11 bases outside the gene matches. CDR3 region: CASSLEWGSGSKTDTQYF. DNA of the CDR3: TGTGCCAGCAGCTTAGAGTGGGGCAGCGGGAGTAAAACAGATACGCAGTATTTT.

This sequence joins TRBV14 and TRBJ2-7; 10 bases agree with TRBD1. Per germline, CDR1 SGHDN and CDR2 FVKESK. CDR3 length equals 14 residues. V was pared by 6 bases and J by 3 bases, with 5 bases of the junction left unmatched. The chain's CDR3 is CASSPGQGFYEQYF. In DNA form, the CDR3 reads TGTGCCAGCAGTCCGGGACAGGGGTTCTACGAGCAGTACTTC.

The CDR3 protein is CAISATGADEKLFF. DNA of the CDR3: TGTGCCATCAGTGCTACAGGGGCGGACGAAAAACTGTTTTTT. V is TRBV10-3 and J is TRBJ1-4, with TRBD1 identical over 7 bases. CDR3 length: 14 residues. Germline values: CDR1 ENHRY, CDR2 SYGVKD. V gave up 4 bases and J gave up 8 bases; unmatched junction bases: 7.

The chain links TRBV4-3 to TRBJ2-2; D might be TRBD1 (6 bases). Germline loops: CDR1 LGHNA, CDR2 YSLEER. The ends were cut back, 0 bases at V and 4 bases at J, with 9 bases in the middle. There are 15 residues in the CDR3. The CDR3 spells CASSQERTVTGELFF. Written as DNA, the CDR3 is TGCGCCAGCAGCCAAGAACGGACAGTCACCGGGGAGCTGTTTTTT.

The V gene is TRBV5-6, the J gene TRBJ2-5, with 10 bases aligning to TRBD1. Trimming at V came to 4 bases and at J to 5 bases, leaving 5 bases not matched to a gene. In germline, CDR1 is SGHDT, CDR2 YYEEEE. The CDR3 runs 14 residues. The CDR3 sequence is CASSQWGQGETQYF. The CDR3 DNA follows: TGTGCCAGCAGCCAATGGGGACAGGGGGAGACCCAGTACTTC.

This rearrangement joins TRBV7-8 to TRBJ2-7, with D perhaps TRBD1 (5 bases). The CDR3 totals 12 residues. V dropped 2 bases and J dropped 6 bases, with 8 bases sitting between them. Germline-derived CDR1 and CDR2 are SGHVS and FQNEAQ. In DNA form, the CDR3 reads TGTGCCAGCAGCTTAAGCAGGGCCGAGCAGTACTTC. It is translated as CASSLSRAEQYF.

The chain is built from TRBV27 and TRBJ1-6; 11 bases fit TRBD1. The CDR3 is 16 amino acids. J lost 7 bases, V lost 2 bases, and 4 bases had no gene match. Germline-derived CDR1 and CDR2 are MNHEY and SMNVEV (reference sequence). CDR3 coding DNA: TGTGCCAGCAGTTTACGGACAGGGGGCTCGAATTCACCCCTCCACTTT. Amino acid sequence: CASSLRTGGSNSPLHF.

V and J are TRBV29-1 and TRBJ2-7; the match to TRBD1 covers 7 bases. CDR1 is SQVTM and CDR2 is ANQGSEA in the germline V gene. The CDR3 has 12 residues. The junction had 6 bases not matched to a gene; V was cut back by 6 bases and J by 4 bases. In DNA form, the CDR3 reads TGCAGCGTCGAACAGGGGCGATACGAGCAGTACTTC. Protein: CSVEQGRYEQYF.

V gene TRBV5-4 combines with J gene TRBJ2-5; D gene uncertain. V lost 3 bases and J lost 1, with 4 bases in between. The CDR3 runs to 12 residues. Germline V gives CDR1 SGHNT, CDR2 YYREEE (reference sequence). CDR3 protein: CASSWAQETQYF. CDR3 DNA: TGTGCCAGCAGCTGGGCCCAAGAGACCCAGTACTTC.

The V and J genes are TRBV18 and TRBJ2-7; 7 nucleotides line up with TRBD1. Trimming took 6 bases from V and 6 from J; bases not matched to a gene: 8. Germline assignment: CDR1 KGHSH and CDR2 LQKENI. There are 13 residues in the CDR3. The CDR3 DNA follows: TGTGCCAGCTCGAATACCGACAGGGTCGAGCAGTACTTC. Residues: CASSNTDRVEQYF.

This clone was picked up a small number of times. This chain uses TRBV7-2 with TRBJ2-7; TRBD1 agrees at 8 bases. V lost 4 bases, J lost 0 bases, and 2 bases stayed unmatched. The CDR3 has 14 amino acids. Germline lookup yields CDR1 SGHTA and CDR2 FQGNSA. CDR3 residues: CASSWTGSSYEQYF. The CDR3 nucleotides read TGTGCCAGCAGCTGGACAGGGAGCTCCTACGAGCAGTACTTC.

This sequence joins TRBV4-1 and TRBJ1-1; D perhaps matches TRBD1 (5 bases). The length of the CDR3 is 14 residues. Germline CDR1 and CDR2: MGHRA and YSYEKL. Trimming pared 4 bases from V and 1 base from J, leaving 10 bases between. CDR3 residues: CASSPGLGNTEAFF. The CDR3 coding sequence is TGCGCCAGCAGCCCGGGACTTGGGAACACTGAAGCTTTCTTT.

CDR3 in DNA: TGTGCCACCAGCAGAGTTGGCGGAAACACAGATACGCAGTATTTT. Protein: CATSRVGGNTDTQYF. The chain uses TRBV15 and TRBJ2-3, with D unresolved. CDR3 length equals 15 residues. CDR1 and CDR2 from the germline V gene are LNHNV and YYDKDF (reference sequence). The germline V and J ends were trimmed by 1 base and 2 bases, with 10 bases remaining between them.

The chain recombines TRBV30 with TRBJ2-7; D remains unclear. V was shortened by 8 bases and J by 0 bases, with 11 bases between the two germline ends. The length of the CDR3 is 12 residues. Per germline, CDR1 GTSNPN and CDR2 SVGIG (reference sequence). The chain's CDR3 is CAGAHSSYEQYF. CDR3 coding DNA: TGTGCCGGAGCTCACTCCTCCTACGAGCAGTACTTC.